This T cell receptor beta chain was identified in a study of cytomegalovirus exposure and HLA in healthy donors. Study-wide findings and caveats: A later analysis found common viral pathogens apparently linked to several of the most significant clusters.

A note on this clone: The antigen is not known.

The CDR3 runs 14 residues. Germline V gene lookup returns CDR1 MNHNS and CDR2 SASEGT. V was clipped by 1 base and J by 10 bases; unmatched bases: 3. Amplification used 60 Vbeta primers and 13 Jbeta primers. The protocol was immunoSEQ multiplex PCR, while the TCRdb copy is restricted to in-frame clones and leaves out a portion. This repertoire includes around 57,000 clones. The sample taken for sequencing was PBMCs. The chain recombines TRBV6-1 with TRBJ1-6; TRBD1 agrees at 8 bases. The TCR sequence derives from a woman in her forties or fifties in good health and CMV-seropositive. As DNA, the CDR3 is TGTGCCAGCAGTGAAGGGGACAGGAGGTCACCCCTCCACTTT. Amino acids: CASSEGDRRSPLHF.